The table lists the clone carrying this TCR beta chain with a few counts. The target antigen is unknown. V trimming: 6 bases; J trimming: 4 bases; junction bases outside the gene matches: 8. There are 14 residues in the CDR3. Germline V lookup: CDR1 WNHNN, CDR2 SYGVQD (reference sequence). The sample originates from a study of a mutant IDH1 vaccine in newly diagnosed glioma. Regarding the study as a whole: Seemingly, pseudoprogression had no relation to changes in the top peripheral T cell clonotypes.

Here immunoSEQ multiplex PCR was the method, and the copy in TCRdb shows in-frame clones only, minus some. The data hold about 48,000 clones, with 65% to 80% observed a single time. The time point here: week 35, safety follow-up. The investigators gave 300 ug of mutant IDH1 20-mer peptide in each vaccine dose, together with topical imiquimod. The sequence was collected from a man aged 40-50 years with glioma. This specimen was PBMCs, taken from a glioma patient whose treatment included an IDH1 peptide vaccine. The chain links TRBV10-1 to TRBJ1-1; 7 bases agree with TRBD1. The CDR3 protein is CASSYRQGPTEAFF. The CDR3 DNA follows: TGCGCCAGCAGCTATCGACAGGGACCCACTGAAGCTTTCTTT.